This paragraph covers one T cell receptor beta chain sequence. Germline V CDR1 and CDR2: SGHNT, YYREEE (reference sequence). J was trimmed by 6 bases and V by 6 bases; bases with no gene match: 9. CDR3 length: 15 amino acids. The study ran its PCR with 60 Vbeta and 13 Jbeta primers. The method was immunoSEQ multiplex PCR; TCRdb's version includes in-frame clones alone and lacks a portion of them. The table includes 130,000 to 150,000 clones, around 81% detected once. This record belongs to a study of cytomegalovirus exposure and HLA in healthy donors. V and J are TRBV5-4 and TRBJ2-1; 10 bases fit TRBD2. Sample: PBMCs. The source of this sequence is a middle-aged man in good health and CMV-seropositive. CDR3 sequence reads: CASISGGPVGNEQFF. The CDR3 DNA follows: TGTGCCAGCATTAGCGGGGGGCCCGTTGGCAATGAGCAGTTCTTC. Complete variable domain (other parts from reference TRBV5-4 and TRBJ2-1): ETGVTQSPTHLIKTRGQQVTLRCSSQSGHNTVSWYQQALGQGPQFIFQYYREEENGRGNFPPRFSGLQFPNYSSELNVNALELDDSALYLCASISGGPVGNEQFFGPGTRLTVL.